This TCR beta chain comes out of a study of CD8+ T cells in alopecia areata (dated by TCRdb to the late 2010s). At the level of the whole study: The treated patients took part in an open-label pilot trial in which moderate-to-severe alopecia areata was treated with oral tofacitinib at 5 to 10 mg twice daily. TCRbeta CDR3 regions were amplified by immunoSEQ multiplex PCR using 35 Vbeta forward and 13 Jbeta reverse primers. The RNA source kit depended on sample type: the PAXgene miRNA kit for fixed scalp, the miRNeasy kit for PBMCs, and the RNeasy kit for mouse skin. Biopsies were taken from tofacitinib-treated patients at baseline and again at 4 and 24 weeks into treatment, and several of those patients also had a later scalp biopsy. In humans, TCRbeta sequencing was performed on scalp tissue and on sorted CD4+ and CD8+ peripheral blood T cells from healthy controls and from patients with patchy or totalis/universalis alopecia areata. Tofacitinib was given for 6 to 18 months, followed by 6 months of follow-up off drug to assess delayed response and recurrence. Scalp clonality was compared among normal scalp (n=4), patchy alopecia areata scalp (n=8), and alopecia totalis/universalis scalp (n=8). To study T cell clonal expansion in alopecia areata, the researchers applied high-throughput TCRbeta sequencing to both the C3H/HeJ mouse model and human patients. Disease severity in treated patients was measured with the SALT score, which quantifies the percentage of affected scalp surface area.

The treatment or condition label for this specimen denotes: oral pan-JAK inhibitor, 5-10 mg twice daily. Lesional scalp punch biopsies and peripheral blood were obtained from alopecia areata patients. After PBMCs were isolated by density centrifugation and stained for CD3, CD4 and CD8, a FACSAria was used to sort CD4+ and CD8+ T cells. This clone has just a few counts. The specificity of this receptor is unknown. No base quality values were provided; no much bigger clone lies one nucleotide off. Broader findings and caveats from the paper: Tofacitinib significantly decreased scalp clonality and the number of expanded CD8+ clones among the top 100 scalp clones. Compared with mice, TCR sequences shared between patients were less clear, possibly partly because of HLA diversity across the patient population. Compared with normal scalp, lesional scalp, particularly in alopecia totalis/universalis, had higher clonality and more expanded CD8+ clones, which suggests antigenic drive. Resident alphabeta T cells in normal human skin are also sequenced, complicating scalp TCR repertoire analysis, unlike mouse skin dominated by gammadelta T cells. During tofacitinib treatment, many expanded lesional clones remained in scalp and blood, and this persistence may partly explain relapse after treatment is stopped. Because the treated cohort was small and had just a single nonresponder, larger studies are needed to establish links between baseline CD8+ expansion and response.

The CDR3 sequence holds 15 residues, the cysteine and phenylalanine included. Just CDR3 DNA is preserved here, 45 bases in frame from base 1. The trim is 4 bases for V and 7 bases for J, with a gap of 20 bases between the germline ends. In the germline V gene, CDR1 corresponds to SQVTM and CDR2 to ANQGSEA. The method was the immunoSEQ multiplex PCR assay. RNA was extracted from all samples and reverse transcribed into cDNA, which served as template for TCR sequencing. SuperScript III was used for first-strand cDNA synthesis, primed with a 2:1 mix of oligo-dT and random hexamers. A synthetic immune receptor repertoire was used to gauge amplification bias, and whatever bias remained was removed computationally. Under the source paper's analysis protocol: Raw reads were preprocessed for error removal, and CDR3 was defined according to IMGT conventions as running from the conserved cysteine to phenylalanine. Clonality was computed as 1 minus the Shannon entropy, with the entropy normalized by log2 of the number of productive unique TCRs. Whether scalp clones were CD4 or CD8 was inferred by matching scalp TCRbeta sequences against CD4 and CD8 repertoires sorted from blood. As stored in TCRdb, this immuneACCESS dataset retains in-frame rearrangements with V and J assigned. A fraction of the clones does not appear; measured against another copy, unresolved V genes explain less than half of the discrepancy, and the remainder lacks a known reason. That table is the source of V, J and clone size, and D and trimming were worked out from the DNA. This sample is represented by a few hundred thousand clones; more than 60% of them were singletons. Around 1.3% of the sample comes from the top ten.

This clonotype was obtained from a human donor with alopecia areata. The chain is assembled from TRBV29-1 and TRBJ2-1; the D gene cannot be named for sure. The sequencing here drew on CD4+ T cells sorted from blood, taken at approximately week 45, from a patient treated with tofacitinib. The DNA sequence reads TGCAGCGTTGGATCGCCAGAAACACTTGGGAATGAGCAGTTCTTC. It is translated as CSVGSPETLGNEQFF.